This T cell receptor (beta chain) was obtained from a study of blood T cell repertoires in COVID-19. CDR1 is ENHRY and CDR2 is SYGVKD in the germline V gene. V lost 6 bases, J lost 0 bases, and 12 bases lay in between. This CDR3 has 15 residues. TCRdb keeps only in-frame clones here, not all; method: immunoSEQ multiplex PCR. The repertoire consists of fewer than 350,000 clones, with less than 95% occurring once and the leading ten covering roughly 2.9%. The specimen was PBMCs or T cells enriched from blood (not recorded which). The clonotype comes from a man aged 40-49 years who had been exposed to COVID-19. V and J are TRBV10-3 and TRBJ1-5; maybe TRBD1 (6 bases). The CDR3 coding sequence is TGTGCCATCAGGGCGACAGGAGATAGCAATCAGCCCCAGCATTTT. Translation: CAIRATGDSNQPQHF.